The 21 T cell receptor beta chains in this list originate from one sample, sequenced in a study of blood T cells in healthy people across ages (dated by TCRdb to between 2015 and 2017). Library prep was done by 5' RACE. Sequenced on an Illumina HiSeq 2500. The second PCR ran for about 6 to 12 cycles and used a J-beta primer mix along with a sample-barcoded 5' primer. In-frame beta chains were kept once TCRdb had trimmed the public reads at Q25 with fastp and called clones with MiXCR. When rows share a CDR3 protein, they turn into one entry using the most common DNA and genes. The sample table contains hundreds of thousands of distinct CDR3 sequences; only one count was recorded for 29% of them. The top ten clonotypes cover 15% to 20% of the sample. Sequencing was done on a sample of blood. These receptors originate from a woman of 80 years or more in good health.

About this clonotype: A much larger clonotype is one base distant, so this may be a read error. The chain couples TRBV11-2 to TRBJ2-7; D remains ambiguous. Germline CDR1 is SGHAT and CDR2 is FQNNGV. The CDR3 spans 15 residues. The CDR3 protein is CANSLSTDPSYEQYF. The CDR3 bases are TGTGCCAACAGCTTGTCGACGGACCCATCCTACGAGCAGTACTTC.

This clonotype has at least ten counts. The rearrangement joins TRBV11-3 to TRBJ2-4; TRBD1 matches 10 bases. CDR3 length equals 16 residues. The germline CDR1 and CDR2 sequences are SGHNT and YENEEA. The V gene end was trimmed by 5 bases and the J gene end by 1 base; junction bases not matched to a gene: 5. The CDR3 spells CASSSGTGDAKNIQYF. The CDR3 DNA reads as TGTGCCAGCAGCAGCGGGACAGGGGATGCCAAAAACATTCAGTACTTC.

This clonotype was recorded many times. The chain is built from TRBV2 and TRBJ2-3; 7 nucleotides line up with TRBD1. In germline, CDR1 is SNHLY, CDR2 FYNNEI. This CDR3 contains 17 residues. J lost 0 bases, V lost 5 bases, and 11 bases had no gene match. Here the CDR3 DNA reads TGTGCCAGCAGTTACCCTTCGACAGGGTTAAGCACAGATACGCAGTATTTT. This encodes CASSYPSTGLSTDTQYF.

This clonotype was counted only a few times. The chain employs TRBV3-1 and TRBJ2-3, with 7 bases identical to TRBD2. Germline assignment: CDR1 LGHDT and CDR2 YNNKEL (reference sequence). Losses at the gene ends were 0 bases for V and 0 bases for J; bases not matched to a gene: 3. This CDR3 spans 16 amino acids. This CDR3 is CASSQDLGGSTDTQYF. CDR3 sequence (DNA): TGTGCCAGCAGCCAAGATTTGGGGGGGAGCACAGATACGCAGTATTTT.

Regarding this clonotype: A clone one base away is much larger, so this may be a read error. The chain uses TRBV12-3 or TRBV12-4 and TRBJ2-5; 7 bases align to TRBD1. This CDR3 comprises 17 residues. The ends lost 5 bases at V and 11 bases at J; junction bases unmatched: 23. CDR3: CASSPAQTGKNYNEQYF. CDR3 coding DNA: TGTGCCAGCAGTCCCGCCCAGACAGGGAAAAACTACAATGAGCAGTACTTC.

This clonotype appeared many times. The chain couples TRBV7-9 to TRBJ2-3, with TRBD1 as a possible D gene (6 bases). CDR3 length: 15 amino acids. CDR1 and CDR2 (germline): SEHNR, FQNEAQ (reference sequence). V was pared by 2 bases and J by 6 bases, with 15 bases between. DNA for the CDR3: TGTGCCAGCAGCTTAAAAGGGGGTGGGACGGATACGCAGTATTTT. Translated: CASSLKGGGTDTQYF.

The chain couples TRBV9 to TRBJ1-1, with D possibly TRBD1 on 6 matching bases. With 0 bases removed from V and 7 bases from J, the gap between germline ends came to 16 bases. CDR3 length: 15 residues. Germline V gene sequence: CDR1 SGDLS, CDR2 YYNGEE. The DNA for the CDR3 is TGTGCCAGCAGCGTAGTGCCAGGGGAGGTGAGTGAAGCTTTCTTT. Protein sequence: CASSVVPGEVSEAFF. Based on the CDR3 plus reference TRBV9 and TRBJ1-1, the full variable domain is DSGVTQTPKHLITATGQRVTLRCSPRSGDLSVYWYQQSLDQGLQFLIQYYNGEERAKGNILERFSAQQFPDLHSELNLSSLELGDSALYFCASSVVPGEVSEAFFGQGTRLTVV.

This clonotype was detected many times. The rearrangement uses TRBV7-2 and TRBJ2-5; unclear D gene. The CDR3 runs to 12 residues. Germline V gene lookup returns CDR1 SGHTA and CDR2 FQGNSA. Trimming took 3 bases from V and 5 from J, leaving 7 bases between them. The CDR3: CASSFIAETQYF. Written as DNA, the CDR3 is TGTGCCAGCAGCTTTATCGCGGAGACCCAGTACTTC.

This clonotype showed up many times. The chain has TRBV4-3 and TRBJ2-7; D possibly corresponds to TRBD1 (6 bases). The CDR3 is 15 residues long. Germline V gene lookup returns CDR1 LGHNA and CDR2 YSLEER. V lost 1 base and J lost 6, with 16 bases in between. CDR3 loop: CASSQVAGALGEQYF. Written as DNA, the CDR3 is TGCGCCAGCAGCCAAGTGGCAGGGGCGTTAGGCGAGCAGTACTTC.

Many counts were recorded for this clonotype. The chain uses TRBV7-2 and TRBJ1-1; 7 positions match TRBD1. This CDR3 has 13 residues. V lost 4 bases and J lost 9; bases outside the gene matches: 8. Germline CDR1 SGHTA, CDR2 FQGNSA. This chain's CDR3 is CASSSRRGLQAFF. Here the CDR3 DNA reads TGTGCCAGCAGCTCCCGAAGGGGGCTTCAAGCTTTCTTT.

This clonotype was detected a few times. J is TRBJ1-5 and V is TRBV10-3; D gene unclear. Trimming left V 5 bases short and J 5 bases short, with 16 bases between. From germline, CDR1 is ENHRY and CDR2 SYGVKD. This CDR3 is 15 amino acids long. In nucleotides, the CDR3 is TGTGCCATCAGTTTTTGGCTTCCGAGGGATCAGCCCCAGCATTTT. Translation gives CAISFWLPRDQPQHF.

The chain joins TRBV7-2 to TRBJ2-3; TRBD2 agrees at 12 bases. CDR3 size: 19 residues. The V gene end was trimmed by 5 bases and the J gene end by 3 bases; junction bases not matched to a gene: 15. Germline CDR1 reads SGHTA; CDR2 reads FQGNSA. CDR3 sequence: CASSHGKWRTSGGTDTQYF. The CDR3 nucleotides are TGTGCCAGCAGCCACGGGAAATGGCGTACTAGCGGGGGGACAGATACGCAGTATTTT.

This clonotype was seen repeatedly, ten times or more. The V gene is TRBV6-2 or TRBV6-3, the J gene TRBJ1-2; tentative D call: TRBD1 (6 bases). V gave up 8 bases and J gave up 4 bases, with 20 bases separating them. The CDR3 length is 15 residues. Germline assignment: CDR1 MNHEY and CDR2 SVGEGT. In nucleotides, the CDR3 is TGTGCCAGCGCGAGACCGGGGGCGCTGGTCTATGGCTACACCTTC. As protein: CASARPGALVYGYTF.

This clonotype was counted ten times or more. J is TRBJ2-3 and V is TRBV7-2; TRBD1 or TRBD2 may be the D gene (6 bases each). V lost 1 base and J lost 1, with 15 bases in between. CDR3 length: 17 residues. Germline V lookup: CDR1 SGHTA, CDR2 FQGNSA. The CDR3 sequence: CASSLDWGAVGTDTQYF. Here the CDR3 DNA reads TGTGCCAGCAGCTTAGATTGGGGGGCCGTAGGCACAGATACGCAGTATTTT.

In its sample, this clonotype was seen a few times. At one end the junction does not follow the germline gene, possibly because of a read error. CDR3 DNA: TGTGCCAGCCTCTTACTCAGGGCCTCTGGGGCCAACGTCCGGACTTTC. Its translation: CASLLLRASGANVRTF. The V call is TRBV12-3 or TRBV12-4, the J call TRBJ2-6; tentatively, D is TRBD1 (5 bases). The CDR3 runs to 16 residues.

This clonotype was detected a few times. CDR3 sequence (DNA): TGTGCCAGCAGCTTATCGGAGGGGCTAGCCAAAAACATTCAGTACTTC. This codes for CASSLSEGLAKNIQYF. V usage is TRBV11-3 and J usage is TRBJ2-4, with D possibly TRBD2 on 6 matching bases. The CDR3 contains 16 residues. Trimming shortened V by 2 bases and J by 0 bases, and 11 bases separated the two germline ends. Germline CDR1 is SGHNT and CDR2 is YENEEA.

With respect to this clonotype: A read error is possible here, since a much larger clone lies one base away. The chain uses TRBV11-3 and TRBJ2-5; 7 nucleotides line up with TRBD1. This CDR3 has 17 residues. J was trimmed by 2 bases and V by 5 bases; bases with no gene match: 14. Germline V CDR1 and CDR2: SGHNT, YENEEA. The CDR3 is CASSQWGRQTGQETQYF. CDR3 nucleotide sequence: TGTGCCAGCAGCCAGTGGGGGCGACAGACAGGGCAAGAGACCCAGTACTTC.

The gene calls are TRBV15 and TRBJ2-7; 8 nucleotides agree with TRBD1. The CDR3 totals 16 residues. Germline V lookup: CDR1 LNHNV, CDR2 YYDKDF (reference sequence). With 0 bases clipped from V and 7 bases from J, the junction kept 11 bases outside the gene matches. CDR3 protein: CATSRESGSGGNEQYF. CDR3 nucleotides: TGTGCCACCAGCAGAGAGTCCGGGTCAGGGGGCAATGAGCAGTACTTC.

Notes on this clonotype: This may be a read error: a much more frequent sequence differs by one nucleotide. This sequence joins TRBV5-6 and TRBJ2-1; 9 positions agree with TRBD1. V was pared by 5 bases and J by 12 bases, with 15 bases of the junction left unmatched. The CDR3 consists of 15 residues. Germline V CDR1 and CDR2: SGHDT, YYEEEE. CDR3 loop: CASSFPGQGQTVQFF. CDR3 in DNA: TGTGCCAGCAGTTTTCCGGGACAGGGACAAACTGTGCAGTTCTTC.

The rearrangement links TRBV9 to TRBJ2-3; 10 bases map to TRBD2. After removal of 0 bases from V and 1 base from J, the junction contained 5 bases not matched to a gene. The CDR3 contains 17 residues. Germline V gives CDR1 SGDLS, CDR2 YYNGEE. DNA for the CDR3: TGTGCCAGCAGCGTAGCCCGTAGCGGGGGGCGCACAGATACGCAGTATTTT. The encoded protein is CASSVARSGGRTDTQYF.

The rearrangement uses TRBV5-1 and TRBJ2-7; TRBD2 matches at 8 bases. With 2 bases clipped from V and 4 bases from J, the junction kept 8 bases outside the gene matches. Germline loops: CDR1 SGHRS, CDR2 YFSETQ. There are 15 residues in the CDR3. In DNA form, the CDR3 reads TGCGCCAGCAGCTTCGGGGGGCGGGGGGCTTACGAGCAGTACTTC. Translation gives CASSFGGRGAYEQYF.